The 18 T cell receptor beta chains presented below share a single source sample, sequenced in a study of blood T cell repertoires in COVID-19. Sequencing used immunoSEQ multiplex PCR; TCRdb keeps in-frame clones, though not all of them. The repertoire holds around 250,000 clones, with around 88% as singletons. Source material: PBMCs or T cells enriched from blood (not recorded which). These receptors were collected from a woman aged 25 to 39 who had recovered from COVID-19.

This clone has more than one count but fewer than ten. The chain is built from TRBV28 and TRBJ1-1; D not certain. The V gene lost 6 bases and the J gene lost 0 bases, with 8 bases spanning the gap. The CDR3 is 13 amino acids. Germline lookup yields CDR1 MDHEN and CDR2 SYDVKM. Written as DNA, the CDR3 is TGTGCCAGCAGGAGGGATTTGAACACTGAAGCTTTCTTT. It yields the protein CASRRDLNTEAFF.

The CDR3 coding sequence is TGTGCCAGCAGCCTGACAGGGGTACGGGAGCAGTTCTTC. Residues: CASSLTGVREQFF. This chain uses TRBV28 with TRBJ2-1; 8 bases agree with TRBD1. V lost 6 bases, J lost 10 bases, and 8 bases stayed unmatched. The CDR3 has 13 amino acids. Germline CDR1 and CDR2: MDHEN and SYDVKM. Full variable domain (missing parts from reference TRBV28 and TRBJ2-1): DVKVTQSSRYLVKRTGEKVFLECVQDMDHENMFWYRQDPGLGLRLIYFSYDVKMKEKGDIPEGYSVSREKKERFSLILESASTNQTSMYLCASSLTGVREQFFGPGTRLTVL.

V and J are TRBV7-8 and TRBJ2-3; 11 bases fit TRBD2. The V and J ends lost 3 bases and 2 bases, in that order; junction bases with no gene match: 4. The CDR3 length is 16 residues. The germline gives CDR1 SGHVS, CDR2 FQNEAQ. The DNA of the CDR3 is TGTGCCAGCAGCTTTAGCGGGAGGGCCGTCACAGATACGCAGTATTTT. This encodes CASSFSGRAVTDTQYF.

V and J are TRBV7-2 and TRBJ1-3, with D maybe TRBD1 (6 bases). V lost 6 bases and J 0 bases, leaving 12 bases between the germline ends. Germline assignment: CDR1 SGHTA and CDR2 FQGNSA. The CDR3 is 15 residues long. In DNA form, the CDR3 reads TGTGCCAGCAGTCAGGGGTGGGACTCTGGAAACACCATATATTTT. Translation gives CASSQGWDSGNTIYF.

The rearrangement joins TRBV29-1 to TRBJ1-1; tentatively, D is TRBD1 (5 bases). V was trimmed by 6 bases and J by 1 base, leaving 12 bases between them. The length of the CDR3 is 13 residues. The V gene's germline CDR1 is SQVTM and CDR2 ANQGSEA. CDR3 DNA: TGCAGCGTGACGACAGCTCAGAACACTGAAGCTTTCTTT. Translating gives CSVTTAQNTEAFF.

As DNA, the CDR3 is TGCGCCAGCAGCCTAGGGACAGGGGGTAACACCGGGGAGCTGTTTTTT. This gives the protein CASSLGTGGNTGELFF. The chain uses TRBV5-1 and TRBJ2-2; 11 bases are shared with TRBD1. Germline V CDR1 and CDR2: SGHRS, YFSETQ. This CDR3 is 16 amino acids long. The trim removed 4 bases at V and 2 bases at J, leaving 4 bases unmatched.

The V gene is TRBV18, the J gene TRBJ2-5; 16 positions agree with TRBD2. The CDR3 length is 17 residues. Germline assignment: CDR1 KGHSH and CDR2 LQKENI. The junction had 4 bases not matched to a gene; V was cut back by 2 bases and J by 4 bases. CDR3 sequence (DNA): TGTGCCAGCTCACCAGGGACTAGCGGGAGGGCCGGAGAGACCCAGTACTTC. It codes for CASSPGTSGRAGETQYF.

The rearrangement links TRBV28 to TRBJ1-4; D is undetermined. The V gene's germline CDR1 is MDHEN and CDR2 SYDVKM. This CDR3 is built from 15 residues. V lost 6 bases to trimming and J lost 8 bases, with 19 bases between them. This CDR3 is CASSRLGAREEKLFF. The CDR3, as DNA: TGTGCCAGCAGCCGCCTGGGCGCCCGGGAAGAAAAACTGTTTTTT.

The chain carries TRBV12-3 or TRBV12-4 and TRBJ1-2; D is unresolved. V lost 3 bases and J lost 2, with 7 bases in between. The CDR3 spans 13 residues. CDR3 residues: CASSFPANYGYTF. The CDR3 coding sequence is TGTGCCAGCAGTTTTCCAGCGAACTATGGCTACACCTTC.

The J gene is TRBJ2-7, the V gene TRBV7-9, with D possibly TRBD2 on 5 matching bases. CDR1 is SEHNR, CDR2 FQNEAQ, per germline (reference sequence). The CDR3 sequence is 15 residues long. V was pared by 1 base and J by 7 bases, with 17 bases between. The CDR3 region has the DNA TGTGCCAGCAGCTTAGTCTCATCAGTGGGGAGTGAGCAGTACTTC. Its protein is CASSLVSSVGSEQYF.

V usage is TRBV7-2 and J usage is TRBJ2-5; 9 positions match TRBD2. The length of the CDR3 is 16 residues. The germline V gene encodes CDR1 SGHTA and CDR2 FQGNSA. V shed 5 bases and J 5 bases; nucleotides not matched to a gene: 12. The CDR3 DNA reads TGTGCCAGCAGCCCGAACGTGGCGGGAGGGAGGGAGACCCAGTACTTC. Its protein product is CASSPNVAGGRETQYF.

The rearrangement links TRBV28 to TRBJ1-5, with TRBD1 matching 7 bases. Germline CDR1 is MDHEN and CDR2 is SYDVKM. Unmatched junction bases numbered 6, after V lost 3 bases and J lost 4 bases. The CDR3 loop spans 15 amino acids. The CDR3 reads CASSLYRGWNQPQHF. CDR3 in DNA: TGTGCCAGCAGTTTGTACAGGGGATGGAATCAGCCCCAGCATTTT. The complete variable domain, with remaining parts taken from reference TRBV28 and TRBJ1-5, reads DVKVTQSSRYLVKRTGEKVFLECVQDMDHENMFWYRQDPGLGLRLIYFSYDVKMKEKGDIPEGYSVSREKKERFSLILESASTNQTSMYLCASSLYRGWNQPQHFGDGTRLSIL.

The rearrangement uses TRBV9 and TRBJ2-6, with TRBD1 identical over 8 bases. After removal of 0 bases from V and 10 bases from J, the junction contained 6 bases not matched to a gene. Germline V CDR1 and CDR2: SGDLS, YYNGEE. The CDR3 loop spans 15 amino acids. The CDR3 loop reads CASSVGGTGLNVLTF. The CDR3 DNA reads TGTGCCAGCAGCGTAGGGGGGACAGGTTTAAACGTCCTGACTTTC.

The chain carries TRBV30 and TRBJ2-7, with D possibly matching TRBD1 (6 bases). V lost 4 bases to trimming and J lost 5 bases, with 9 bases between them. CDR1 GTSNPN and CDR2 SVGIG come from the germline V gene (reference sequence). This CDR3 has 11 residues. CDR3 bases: TGTGCCTGGACCCACAGGGACGAGCAGTACTTC. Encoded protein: CAWTHRDEQYF.

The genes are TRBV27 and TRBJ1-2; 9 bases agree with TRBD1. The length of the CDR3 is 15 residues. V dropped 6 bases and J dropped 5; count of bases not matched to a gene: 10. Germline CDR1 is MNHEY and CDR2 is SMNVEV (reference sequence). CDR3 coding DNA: TGTGCCAGCAGCCAACGGACAGGGGCGGGTTATGGCTACACCTTC. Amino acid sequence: CASSQRTGAGYGYTF.

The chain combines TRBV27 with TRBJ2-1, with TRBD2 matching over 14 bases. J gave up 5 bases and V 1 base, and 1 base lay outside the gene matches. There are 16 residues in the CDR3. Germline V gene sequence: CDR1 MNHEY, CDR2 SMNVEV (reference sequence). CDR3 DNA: TGTGCCAGCAGTTTATGGGGACTAGCGGGAGACAATGAGCAGTTCTTC. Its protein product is CASSLWGLAGDNEQFF.

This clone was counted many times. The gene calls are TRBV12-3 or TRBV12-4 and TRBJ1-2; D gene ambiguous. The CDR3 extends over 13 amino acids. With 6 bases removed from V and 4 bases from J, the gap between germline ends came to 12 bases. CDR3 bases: TGTGCCAGCAGCCGGACTCAGCCCTATGGCTACACCTTC. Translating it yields CASSRTQPYGYTF.

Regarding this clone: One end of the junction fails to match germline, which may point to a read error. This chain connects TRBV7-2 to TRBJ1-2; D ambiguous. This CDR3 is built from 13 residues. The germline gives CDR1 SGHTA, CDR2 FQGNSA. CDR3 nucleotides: TGTGCCAGCAGCGCACGGGAAATGGCAGTTCTTTCCTTC. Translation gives CASSAREMAVLSF.